This T cell receptor beta chain stems from a study of radiation and T cells in renal cell carcinoma. Study information: Nephrectomy followed 15 Gy stereotactic body radiation by 4 weeks.

To note about this clone: The antigen is undetermined.

There are 15 residues in the CDR3. The junction had 3 bases not matched to a gene; V was cut back by 1 base and J by 2 bases. The V gene's germline CDR1 is MGHRA and CDR2 YSYEKL. Profiled with immunoSEQ multiplex PCR; TCRdb holds only in-frame clones, not every one. The sample lists some 100,000 clones, 82% occurring once. Study-wide results and caveats: No pretreatment tumor biopsies were available for baseline clonotypes. Top tumor clonotypes rose in blood 2 weeks post-radiation, then contracted.

The time point here: baseline pretreatment blood. As to treatment: 15 Gy SBRT to primary tumor, nephrectomy 4 weeks later. The patient's renal cell carcinoma had clear cell pathology. V and J are TRBV4-1 and TRBJ2-3; 7 nucleotides agree with TRBD2. This receptor was obtained from a man in his sixties with renal cell carcinoma. The source was blood, collected from a patient whose treatment included radiotherapy and nephrectomy. As DNA, the CDR3 is TGCGCCAGCAGCCAAGCGGGGACTATCACAGATACGCAGTATTTT. Protein sequence: CASSQAGTITDTQYF.